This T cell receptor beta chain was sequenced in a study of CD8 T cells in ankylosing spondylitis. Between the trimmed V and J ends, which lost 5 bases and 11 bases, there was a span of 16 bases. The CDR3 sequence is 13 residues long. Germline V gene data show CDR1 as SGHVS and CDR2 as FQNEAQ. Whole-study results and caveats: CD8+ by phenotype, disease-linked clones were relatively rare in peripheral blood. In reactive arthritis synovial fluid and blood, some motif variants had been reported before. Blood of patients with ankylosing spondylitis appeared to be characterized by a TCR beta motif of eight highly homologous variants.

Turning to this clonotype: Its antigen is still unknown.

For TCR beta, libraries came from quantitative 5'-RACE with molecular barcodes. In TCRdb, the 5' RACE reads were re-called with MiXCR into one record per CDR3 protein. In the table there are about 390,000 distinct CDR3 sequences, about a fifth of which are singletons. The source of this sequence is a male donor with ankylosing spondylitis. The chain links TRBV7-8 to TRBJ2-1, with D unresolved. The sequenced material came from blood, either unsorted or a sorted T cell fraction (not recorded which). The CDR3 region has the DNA TGTGCCAGCAGCCCAGACCAGTGGGTGAAGCAGTTCTTC. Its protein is CASSPDQWVKQFF.